This T cell receptor beta chain was sequenced during a study of shared clonotypes between healthy human individuals. Findings and limits, study-wide: Some clonotypes were shared by all four sorted-subset donors, while others were not shared. The non-shared ones had lower generation probabilities than the shared ones.

TCRdb's copy holds only in-frame clones and misses some; the assay was immunoSEQ multiplex PCR. The table has about 2 million clones, 85% to 95% seen once; the top ten hold approximately 1.2%. CDR3 length: 16 residues. Naive CD8 cells lacked CD45RO, underwent positive selection for CCR7 and left out terminally differentiated effector memory CD45RA+ cells. Of note for this clone: The antigen is undetermined.

The chain joins TRBV1 to TRBJ2-7; the table's D call, TRBD1, was not checked against the DNA. TRBV1 is reported as a pseudogene. The sample consisted of naive CD8+ T cells sorted from blood. The TCR sequence derives from a man aged 18 to 35 in good health. CDR3 sequence (DNA): TGCACCAGCAGCCCTGTCCCTTCGGGGACAGGGTCCGAGCAGTACTTC. This codes for CTSSPVPSGTGSEQYF.